Given below is one T cell receptor (beta chain) in context. Its target is not known. This specimen comes from a study of a mutant IDH1 vaccine in newly diagnosed glioma. Study as a whole: Patients began vaccination 4-6 weeks after radiotherapy alone, or with temozolomide cycles. Treated patients had a mean age of about 40 years and a sex split that was around 62% male and roughly 38% female. It was radiotherapy, temozolomide, or both that patients received previously, with most receiving both.

As to time point: week 23, last vaccination. Every vaccination contained 300 ug of the mutant IDH1 20-mer peptide and was paired with topical imiquimod. Astrocytomas that were new, WHO grade 3 or 4, IDH1-mutant and ATRX-lost were present in the donors. The repertoire was sequenced with immunoSEQ multiplex PCR; TCRdb's copy has only in-frame clones and lacks some. Here the sample spans roughly 50,000 clones, about 81% being singletons. This receptor was identified in a woman in her thirties or forties with glioma. Some clones in this sample may be carry-over from other donors' samples. The sequences come from PBMCs, collected from a glioma patient whose treatment included an IDH1 peptide vaccine.

CDR3 sequence reads: CASSFRGGTGELFF. The DNA of the CDR3 is TGCGCCAGCAGCTTCCGCGGGGGTACCGGGGAGCTGTTTTTT. The chain couples TRBV5-1 to TRBJ2-2; 7 bases align to TRBD2. After removal of 2 bases from V and 5 bases from J, the junction contained 3 bases not matched to a gene. Germline CDR1 is SGHRS and CDR2 is YFSETQ. This CDR3 is 14 amino acids long.